These 27 T cell receptor beta chains share one sample of origin, sequenced in a study of shared clonotypes between healthy human individuals. Here immunoSEQ multiplex PCR was the method, and the copy in TCRdb shows in-frame clones only, minus some. The profile covers more than 1,200,000 clones, with 98% appearing a single time and approximately 0.4% taken by the ten largest. Sequenced material: naive CD4+ T cells sorted from blood. This sample's subset: CD45RA+ positively selected. These receptors came from a man aged 25 to 40 in good health.

This clone was recorded only once. The V and J genes are TRBV2 and TRBJ1-5, with 7 bases lining up with TRBD1. The CDR3 runs to 17 residues. The V segment lost 4 bases and the J segment 5 bases; nucleotides outside the gene matches: 14. Per germline, CDR1 SNHLY and CDR2 FYNNEI. CDR3 nucleotides: TGTGCCAGCAGTGCCGCTCGCCTAACAGGGGTATATCAGCCCCAGCATTTT. It is translated as CASSAARLTGVYQPQHF. The whole variable domain, filled in from reference TRBV2 and TRBJ1-5, reads EPEVTQTPSHQVTQMGQEVILRCVPISNHLYFYWYRQILGQKVEFLVSFYNNEISEKSEIFDDQFSVERPDGSNFTLKIRSTKLEDSAMYFCASSAARLTGVYQPQHFGDGTRLSIL.

Worth noting for this clone: One end of the junction varies from germline; a read error may be responsible. The rearrangement joins TRBV6-6 to TRBJ1-5, with a weak D call TRBD1 (6 bases). Germline CDR1 and CDR2: MNHNY and SVGAGI (reference sequence). This CDR3 contains 13 residues. As DNA, the CDR3 is TGTGCCAGCATTTACAGGGTTGGGCAGCCCCAGCATTTT. Translation gives CASIYRVGQPQHF.

Remarks on this clone: Other DNA sequences within the sample encode an identical CDR3. V and J are TRBV9 and TRBJ2-1, with TRBD2 identical over 7 bases. V trimming: 4 bases; J trimming: 1 base; junction bases outside the gene matches: 5. Looked up from germline, CDR1 is SGDLS and CDR2 is YYNGEE. The CDR3 spans 15 residues. The CDR3 DNA sequence: TGTGCCAGCAGCCCCTCTAGCGGTTCCTACAATGAGCAGTTCTTC. Protein product: CASSPSSGSYNEQFF. Full variable domain (rest looked up from reference TRBV9 and TRBJ2-1): DSGVTQTPKHLITATGQRVTLRCSPRSGDLSVYWYQQSLDQGLQFLIQYYNGEERAKGNILERFSAQQFPDLHSELNLSSLELGDSALYFCASSPSSGSYNEQFFGPGTRLTVL.

CDR3 region: CASSYSGQEETQYF. The CDR3 DNA follows: TGTGCCAGCAGTTACTCGGGACAGGAAGAGACCCAGTACTTC. The gene calls are TRBV6-5 and TRBJ2-5; 8 nucleotides line up with TRBD1. Germline values: CDR1 MNHEY, CDR2 SVGAGI. CDR3 length: 14 amino acids. V gave up 0 bases and J gave up 3 bases; unmatched junction bases: 0.

V gene TRBV7-2 combines with J gene TRBJ2-1, with D maybe TRBD2 (5 bases). Trimming pared 3 bases from V and 9 bases from J, leaving 15 bases between. Germline lookup yields CDR1 SGHTA and CDR2 FQGNSA. This CDR3 region has 14 residues. The CDR3 spells CASSFLASLSEQFF. For the CDR3, the DNA is TGTGCCAGCAGCTTTCTAGCTTCTCTTAGTGAGCAGTTCTTC.

The chain's CDR3 is CASSGKDKRTQYF. Written as DNA, the CDR3 is TGTGCCAGCAGCGGCAAGGACAAGAGAACCCAGTACTTC. The chain couples TRBV7-8 to TRBJ2-5; a possible D gene is TRBD1 (5 bases). CDR3 length: 13 amino acids. From germline, CDR1 is SGHVS and CDR2 FQNEAQ. Trimming shortened V by 5 bases and J by 8 bases, and 15 bases separated the two germline ends.

The V call is TRBV25-1, the J call TRBJ2-3; D possibly uses TRBD1 or TRBD2 (5 bases each). Trimming stripped 1 base from V and 2 bases from J, with 10 bases between. This CDR3 contains 15 residues. The germline gives CDR1 MGHDK, CDR2 SYGVNS. The CDR3 nucleotides read TGTGCCAGCAGTGAATGGGGGTCTCCCACAGATACGCAGTATTTT. Translation gives CASSEWGSPTDTQYF.

V and J are TRBV7-9 and TRBJ1-2, with a weak D call TRBD1 (5 bases). The CDR3 has 12 residues. V was pared by 10 bases and J by 3 bases, with 12 bases between. Germline V lookup: CDR1 SEHNR, CDR2 FQNEAQ (reference sequence). In DNA form, the CDR3 reads TGTGCCATAAACAGGCTTCACTATGGCTACACCTTC. Translation gives CAINRLHYGYTF.

The chain joins TRBV16 to TRBJ1-2, with 9 nucleotides matching TRBD1. Germline V gene data show CDR1 as KGHSY and CDR2 as FQNENV. After removal of 4 bases from V and 3 bases from J, the junction contained 18 bases not matched to a gene. The CDR3 spans 19 residues. CDR3 sequence: CASSPTPFHRGRSDYGYTF. CDR3 nucleotide sequence: TGTGCCAGCAGCCCTACCCCTTTCCACAGGGGGCGAAGCGACTATGGCTACACCTTC.

The chain couples TRBV7-2 to TRBJ2-7; D not resolved. Germline CDR1 is SGHTA and CDR2 is FQGNSA. Trimming removed 3 bases at V and 0 bases at J, with 12 bases between. CDR3 length equals 15 residues. The DNA of the CDR3 is TGTGCCAGCAGCTTCACATCCTCGGGCTCCTACGAGCAGTACTTC. Amino acids: CASSFTSSGSYEQYF.

The chain employs TRBV29-1 and TRBJ2-3; 10 bases map to TRBD1. This CDR3 has 15 amino acids. V gave up 6 bases and J gave up 2 bases; unmatched junction bases: 8. Germline V lookup: CDR1 SQVTM, CDR2 ANQGSEA. This chain's CDR3 is CSVAGTGASTDTQYF. The DNA of the CDR3 is TGCAGCGTGGCCGGGACAGGGGCTTCCACAGATACGCAGTATTTT.

This clone has a single count. The chain is built from TRBV2 and TRBJ2-1; D ambiguous. Germline V gene data show CDR1 as SNHLY and CDR2 as FYNNEI. This CDR3 is 14 amino acids long. V lost 7 bases to trimming and J lost 6 bases, with 16 bases between them. CDR3 coding DNA: TGTGCCAGCAAGTTAGAACAACTTCTCAATGAGCAGTTCTTC. Translated, it gives CASKLEQLLNEQFF.

Note on this clone: At the DNA level, this CDR3 is encoded by other sequences in the same sample as well. The V and J genes are TRBV15 and TRBJ2-7; unclear D gene. The CDR3 length is 13 residues. Germline V gives CDR1 LNHNV, CDR2 YYDKDF (reference sequence). V was trimmed by 0 bases and J by 3 bases, leaving 6 bases between them. The CDR3 region has the DNA TGTGCCACCAGCAGAGATCCCAGCTACGAGCAGTACTTC. It yields the protein CATSRDPSYEQYF. Full variable domain (rest looked up from reference TRBV15 and TRBJ2-7): DAMVIQNPRYQVTQFGKPVTLSCSQTLNHNVMYWYQQKSSQAPKLLFHYYDKDFNNEADTPDNFQSRRPNTSFCFLDIRSPGLGDTAMYLCATSRDPSYEQYFGPGTRLTVT.

The rearrangement joins TRBV6-1 to TRBJ1-4, with a weak D call TRBD1 (6 bases). Trimming cost V 4 bases and J 3 bases, with 12 bases left between them. CDR1 is MNHNS, CDR2 SASEGT, per germline. This CDR3 region has 15 residues. CDR3 region: CASSGTGHPNEKLFF. CDR3 bases: TGTGCCAGCAGTGGAACGGGACACCCTAATGAAAAACTGTTTTTT.

The chain joins TRBV6-1 to TRBJ1-1, with TRBD1 identical over 8 bases. Germline CDR1 is MNHNS and CDR2 is SASEGT. The CDR3 extends over 13 amino acids. Germline trimming cut 10 bases from V and 3 bases from J; bases unmatched to any gene: 7. In DNA form, the CDR3 reads TGTGCCACCCTAGACAGGGGAGACACTGAAGCTTTCTTT. This encodes CATLDRGDTEAFF.

On this clone: The sample contains more than one DNA sequence encoding this CDR3. The chain couples TRBV18 to TRBJ2-1, with D maybe TRBD1 (6 bases). V lost 3 bases and J lost 7, with 10 bases in between. This CDR3 region has 13 residues. Germline V gene lookup returns CDR1 KGHSH and CDR2 LQKENI. CDR3 in DNA: TGTGCCAGCTCACCCCCGGGACATAATGAGCAGTTCTTC. This translates into CASSPPGHNEQFF. Together with reference TRBV18 and TRBJ2-1, the CDR3 gives the full variable domain: NAGVMQNPRHLVRRRGQEARLRCSPMKGHSHVYWYRQLPEEGLKFMVYLQKENIIDESGMPKERFSAEFPKEGPSILRIQQVVRGDSAAYFCASSPPGHNEQFFGPGTRLTVL.

The CDR3 coding sequence is TGTCCCGCTGGGGTCCGGGACAGACTAAACGAGCAGTACTTC. This sequence encodes CPAGVRDRLNEQYF. The rearrangement joins TRBV27 to TRBJ2-7, with 7 bases matching TRBD1. There are 14 residues in the CDR3. From germline, CDR1 is MNHEY and CDR2 SMNVEV (reference sequence).

This chain links TRBV5-6 with TRBJ1-5; tentatively, D is TRBD1 (5 bases). Trimming stripped 4 bases from V and 4 bases from J, with 15 bases between. CDR1 and CDR2 (germline): SGHDT, YYEEEE. This CDR3 is 15 amino acids long. CDR3 sequence: CASSRRQGRNQPQHF. Here the CDR3 DNA reads TGTGCCAGCAGCCGAAGGCAGGGTCGTAATCAGCCCCAGCATTTT.

The V and J genes are TRBV6-5 and TRBJ2-5; a weak D match, TRBD1 (6 bases). V lost 3 bases, J lost 2 bases, and 13 bases lay in between. Germline CDR1 MNHEY, CDR2 SVGAGI. CDR3 length: 15 residues. CDR3 amino acids: CASSYGGRQQETQYF. For the CDR3, the DNA is TGTGCCAGCAGTTATGGGGGCCGACAGCAAGAGACCCAGTACTTC.

On this clone itself: This sample includes further DNA sequences coding for the same CDR3. The genes are TRBV6-5 and TRBJ2-7, with 13 bases lining up with TRBD2. Per the germline V gene, CDR1 is MNHEY and CDR2 is SVGAGI. Trimming took 5 bases from V and 3 from J; bases not matched to a gene: 4. The CDR3 has 15 residues. CDR3 loop: CASSRGLAGVYEQYF. The CDR3 DNA follows: TGTGCCAGCAGTCGCGGACTAGCGGGAGTCTACGAGCAGTACTTC.

V usage is TRBV30 and J usage is TRBJ1-4, with 7 bases lining up with TRBD1. This CDR3 is built from 12 residues. Germline CDR1 GTSNPN, CDR2 SVGIG (reference sequence). Trimming took 5 bases from V and 12 from J; bases not matched to a gene: 9. The CDR3 reads CAWGGTAFELFF. Here the CDR3 DNA reads TGTGCCTGGGGAGGGACAGCCTTTGAACTGTTTTTT.

This chain joins TRBV7-2 and TRBJ2-7, with D tentatively TRBD1 or TRBD2 (6 bases each). Germline V CDR1 and CDR2: SGHTA, FQGNSA. Trimming pared 2 bases from V and 6 bases from J, leaving 11 bases between. This CDR3 is 13 amino acids long. The CDR3 spells CASSLRGAVEQYF. Written as DNA, the CDR3 is TGTGCCAGCAGCTTAAGGGGGGCGGTCGAGCAGTACTTC.

The V and J genes are TRBV7-9 and TRBJ1-3; D may be TRBD1 (5 bases). The CDR3 totals 12 residues. V shed 5 bases and J shed 8 bases, with 10 bases lying between them. Germline assignment: CDR1 SEHNR and CDR2 FQNEAQ (reference sequence). The DNA for the CDR3 is TGTGCCAGCAGCCCACCACAGGACACCATATATTTT. Translation: CASSPPQDTIYF.

V and J are TRBV5-4 and TRBJ2-1; possible D gene TRBD1, 6 bases. V lost 4 bases and J 2 bases, leaving 13 bases between the germline ends. This CDR3 is 15 amino acids long. Germline V CDR1 and CDR2: SGHNT, YYREEE (reference sequence). CDR3 sequence: CASSTNGGTYNEQFF. In DNA form, the CDR3 reads TGTGCCAGCAGCACCAATGGGGGCACCTACAATGAGCAGTTCTTC. Filled out from reference TRBV5-4 and TRBJ2-1, the complete variable domain reads ETGVTQSPTHLIKTRGQQVTLRCSSQSGHNTVSWYQQALGQGPQFIFQYYREEENGRGNFPPRFSGLQFPNYSSELNVNALELDDSALYLCASSTNGGTYNEQFFGPGTRLTVL.

The chain couples TRBV29-1 to TRBJ2-1; D gene ambiguous. The V gene's germline CDR1 is SQVTM and CDR2 ANQGSEA. Between the trimmed V and J ends, which lost 2 bases and 0 bases, there was a span of 5 bases. The CDR3 length is 13 residues. The CDR3 loop is CSVEISSYNEQFF. The CDR3 DNA reads as TGCAGCGTTGAAATCTCCTCCTACAATGAGCAGTTCTTC.

This sequence joins TRBV7-2 and TRBJ2-5; 11 bases align to TRBD2. Germline V gene sequence: CDR1 SGHTA, CDR2 FQGNSA. The J segment lost 0 bases and the V segment lost 5 bases, leaving 5 bases of the junction unmatched. The CDR3 is 16 residues long. The chain's CDR3 is CASSRPSGRYQETQYF. The DNA for the CDR3 is TGTGCCAGCAGCCGTCCTAGCGGGAGGTACCAAGAGACCCAGTACTTC.

The V gene is TRBV21-1, the J gene TRBJ2-1; whether TRBD2, the table's D call, matches the DNA was not checked. TRBV21-1 is recorded as a pseudogene. CDR3 length: 13 amino acids. This CDR3 is CASSLPECLGQFF. The CDR3 DNA sequence: TGTGCCAGCAGCCTGCCCGAGTGCCTAGGGCAGTTCTTC.